This TCR beta chain is drawn from a study of cytomegalovirus exposure and HLA in healthy donors (dated by TCRdb to 2015 to 2018). Background on the whole study: According to an earlier analysis of 550 to 750 of the donors, about 190 million T cells yielded some 110 million unique TCR beta sequences and 276 Gb of sequence data. Typing coverage varied by locus: roughly 629-640 donors for A, B, C, DRB1 and DQB1; around 560 for DQA1; nearly 610 for DPA1; 450 to 480 for DPB1. Rather than using new phenotypic data, the later analysis identified candidate immune exposures from TCR beta sequences and from how often those sequences occurred across donors. Donor age, sex, ethnicity and CMV serostatus were collected together with the repertoire data. Across around 400 genotyped donors of the cohort, an average of about 250,000 unique TCR beta nucleotide sequences per donor were sequenced, and approximately 17% of those sequences were non-productive. Of the roughly 400 genotyped donors, roughly 85% fell in the genetic ancestry cluster associated with self-reported Caucasian donors. To predict cytomegalovirus infection status, the study brought together high-throughput TCR immunosequencing, statistical association of individual TCRs with disease status, and machine learning. Several DR-DQ haplotypes were treated as single units for association and clustering because of strong linkage in the cohort. In a later genetic analysis, genome-wide SNP genotypes for about 65% of the 666 donors were used, and that subset was treated as a discovery cohort. Approximately 300 gigabases of sequencing data and around 88 million unique TCR sequences made up an early release that covered several hundred HLA-typed donors. The study aimed to test whether signatures of past pathogen exposure could be identified by cataloging public T cell receptors. All discovery cohort repertoires had been generated on a single sequencing platform. Class I and class II HLA loci were covered by the typing at four-digit resolution. An earlier analysis of more than 450 of the donors used high-throughput TCR beta sequencing to judge whether each TCR beta V gene segment behaved as functional or pseudogenic. A later analysis re-analyzed previously published TCR beta repertoires from roughly 600 donors and added high-resolution HLA genotyping to study TCR occurrence patterns. A separate validation cohort of over 95 different subjects was used in addition to the roughly 640-subject first cohort. The study profiled the T cell repertoires of 550 to 700 subjects by immunosequencing and related them to cytomegalovirus serostatus. Overall study outcomes, separate from this receptor: In a later analysis, HLA-associated TCR beta chains were found to be more clonally expanded and to have lower generation probabilities than equally common non-associated chains. Correlated functional status among segregating V segments might reflect linkage disequilibrium, but an unknown experimental factor could not be ruled out. Three of the identified cytomegalovirus-associated TCR beta chains were confirmed in vitro to be specific for cytomegalovirus antigens. Only TCR beta chains were sequenced in this cohort, and the absence of alpha or paired-chain data limited detectable features. HLA typing was unavailable for some donors at each locus, so association tests used only the typed subset. A later analysis reported that several top co-occurrence clusters appeared linked to parvovirus B19, influenza, CMV and Epstein-Barr virus. Across donors, most TCR sequences were observed very rarely, whereas some public TCRs were present in many individuals. The 87-base-pair reads could not distinguish some IMGT-functional V segments, including TRBV6-2 and TRBV6-3, so those segments were excluded. Cytomegalovirus status was reported to be diagnosed by the classifier with high specificity and sensitivity in both the original and validation cohorts. For the cohort, immune exposure information was limited to CMV serostatus. A further reported finding was that TCR beta sequences accurately predicted the HLA-A and HLA-B alleles for most subjects in the first cohort. Compared with the roughly 700-donor mean, donors in an Asian-associated ancestry cluster had fewer N-insertions in productive TCRs, according to a later genetic analysis. In a later genetic analysis, a missense DCLRE1C variant was associated with V-gene and J-gene trimming of TCR beta chains, and the association was replicated in an independent cohort. According to the authors, the approach could potentially be generalized to other disease states and immunological phenotypes. In a later analysis, most CMV-associated TCR beta chains were found to appear HLA-restricted, with HLA associations seemingly driven largely by CMV exposure. According to a later analysis, TCR association rates differed among HLA loci, with DRB1 alleles showing the most associated TCRs and HLA-C alleles showing the fewest. Broadly in line with IMGT annotations, most TCR beta V segments showed up in productive rearrangements about 87% or about 30% of the time in an earlier analysis of 587 of the donors. Specific HLA alleles were associated with 18,000 or so TCR beta sequences at a false discovery rate of 0.05 in a later analysis. A cluster of highly shared sequence variants was judged likely to be a technical artifact of the sequencing pipeline. In the study, around 150 TCR beta chains were listed as associated with cytomegalovirus. Sequencing depth was assumed to be roughly uniform across donors in the presence/absence analyses, though that assumption may not hold. When HLA alleles, especially DR and DQ, strongly co-occurred, attributing TCR associations to individual alleles was difficult. The earlier analysis of 587 of the donors excluded roughly 17 rarely observed V segments, including chromosome 9 orphons, because counts were too low.

The cohort was made up of hundreds of healthy bone marrow donors. At the time of sampling, every cohort member was nominally healthy, though immune exposures that went unrecorded were likely present. The donor tested CMV seropositive, placing the donor among the approximately 290 seropositive members of the cohort. A peripheral blood sample was collected from each donor, and TCR beta sequencing was performed on peripheral blood mononuclear cells. Genomic DNA extraction from the blood cell samples was performed with the Qiagen DNeasy Blood Extraction Kit. Library generation was performed with the immunoSEQ multiplex PCR assay. For the multiplex PCR, a mixture combining 60 forward primers for TCR Vbeta segments and 13 reverse primers for TCR Jbeta segments was used. A multiplex PCR assay on genomic DNA amplified the CDR3 region of rearranged TCR beta genes. On the Illumina HiSeq System, the amplified TCR beta libraries were sequenced as 87-base-pair reads. The authors' analysis ran thus. A later analysis tallied around 82 million unique TCR beta chains across the 550 to 850 repertoires, and about 10 million of those chains were shared by two or more donors. A nearest-neighbor algorithm error-corrected the raw reads and collapsed the reads into unique sequences, merging closely related sequences to remove PCR and sequencing errors. CDR3 sequences were aligned to IMGT reference sequences to assign V, D and J gene segments. For a sequence to be retained, at least a six-nucleotide match to both a V gene segment and a J gene segment was required. A rearrangement counted as productive if the CDR3 had no stop codons and remained in frame with V and J, and every other rearrangement counted as non-productive. Following IMGT convention, CDR3 was defined as the stretch from the second conserved V-encoded cysteine up to the conserved J-encoded phenylalanine. The earlier analysis of about 610 of the donors excluded any sequence lacking an unambiguous match to a single V gene segment. In an earlier analysis of approximately 610 of the donors, V segments were called functional above 56.7% productive rearrangements and were called segregating when the between-donor standard deviation exceeded 5%. A statistical classification framework was built to diagnose cytomegalovirus status from the catalog of TCR beta chain sequences. V and J gene assignment, in a later analysis, came from comparing TCR nucleotide sequences with IMGT/GENE-DB human TR gene sequences. A later analysis assigned CDR3 sequences and most-parsimonious VDJ recombination scenarios with the TCRdist pipeline. In a later analysis, every TCR beta chain was defined by the combination of its CDR3 amino acid sequence and its V-gene family, and reads without a unique V-gene family were dropped. In a later analysis, fewer than 650 highly shared, low-generation-probability nucleotide sequences were removed to address suspected cross-contamination and a sequencing artifact. A later analysis calculated a clonal expansion index for each public chain from normalized within-repertoire ranks of inferred template counts. In a later analysis, generation probabilities were computed with a VDJ recombination model fitted to out-of-frame rearrangements, and the resulting probabilities were checked against IGoR. Hypergeometric tests were used in a later analysis to score TCR-TCR, TCR-HLA and TCR-CMV co-occurrence, with a repertoire-size bias correction applied to the TCR pairs. To estimate false discovery rates, a later analysis permuted the HLA or CMV assignments 20 times. In a later analysis, co-occurring TCRs were grouped using DBSCAN, with TCRdist sequence similarity added in when clustering inside HLA-allele-positive subsets. For co-occurrence clustering, repertoires with fewer than 30,000 or more than 120,000 public chains were excluded, along with five or six repertoires with anomalous nucleotide sharing. As stored in TCRdb, this immuneACCESS dataset retains in-frame rearrangements with V and J assigned. A fraction of the clones does not appear; measured against another copy, unresolved V genes explain less than half of the discrepancy, and the remainder lacks a known reason. V, J and clone size were drawn from that table, and D and trimming were deduced from the DNA. The table for this sample lists some 140,000 clones; around 75% of them were counted only once. Of the sample, approximately 7.7% falls within the top ten clones.

CDR1 and CDR2, looked up from the germline V gene, are MGHDK and SYGVNS. The CDR3 runs 14 amino acids, cysteine and phenylalanine included. The entry retains the CDR3 DNA only, 42 bases that are in frame from base 1. A word on this clone: Its cognate antigen has yet to be identified. No base quality information exists; no much larger clone differs at one position.

The receptor was isolated from a young man in good health and CMV-seropositive. The sample taken for sequencing was PBMCs. This receptor chain uses TRBV25-1 and TRBJ2-5; too little of a D gene remains to name it. The J call is in doubt because the DNA end fits TRBJ2-7 better. The nucleotide sequence reads TGTGCCAGCAGTGCCCCTAAGCCCCTATACGAGCAGTACTTC. Translation gives CASSAPKPLYEQYF.